This T cell receptor (beta chain) appears in the sequencing data of a study of blood T cell repertoires in COVID-19. Clones were read by immunoSEQ multiplex PCR, and TCRdb kept only the in-frame ones, dropping some. The data show fewer than 400,000 clones, roughly nine tenths seen once. The ends lost 5 bases at V and 4 bases at J; junction bases unmatched: 10. CDR3 length: 16 amino acids. CDR1 and CDR2 (germline): MNHEY, SMNVEV (reference sequence). This chain joins TRBV27 and TRBJ2-7, with 11 bases fitting TRBD1. This clonotype was obtained from a woman aged 25 to 39 with COVID-19, enrolled during active disease. Sequenced input: peripheral blood. In nucleotides, the CDR3 is TGTGCCAGCAGTCTACGGACAGGGGGCGGTTGGTACGAGCAGTACTTC. Amino acids: CASSLRTGGGWYEQYF.